This TCR beta chain came from a study of preoperative IRX-2 immunotherapy in early breast cancer. The treatment: preoperative locoregional IRX-2 cytokine immunotherapy. Patients received preoperative, locoregional IRX-2 cytokine immunotherapy in a phase Ib study. Germline V gene lookup returns CDR1 SGHNT and CDR2 YENEEA. V gave up 2 bases and J gave up 5 bases, with 9 bases separating them. The CDR3 is made up of 14 amino acids. The protocol was immunoSEQ multiplex PCR, while the TCRdb copy is restricted to in-frame clones and leaves out a portion. The repertoire has about 42,000 clones, approximately 80% of them found once; the top ten carry roughly 1.2%.

The chain employs TRBV11-3 and TRBJ2-2; D ambiguous. The material was tumor tissue, obtained after IRX-2 immunotherapy. This receptor was identified in a human donor with breast cancer. This CDR3 is CASSLFGPTGELFF. The CDR3 DNA reads TGTGCCAGCAGCTTATTCGGGCCGACCGGGGAGCTGTTTTTT.